The rows below give T cell receptor beta chains drawn from one sample of a study of OX40 agonist ivuxolimab in advanced cancers. The method was immunoSEQ multiplex PCR; TCRdb's version includes in-frame clones alone and lacks a portion of them. The sample contains some 63,000 clones, more than 80% of which appear only once. Sequenced here: CD4+ or CD8+ T cells sorted from blood, sampled in a trial of the OX40 agonist ivuxolimab. These receptors were collected from an adult with an advanced solid tumor such as melanoma, head and neck, liver or kidney cancer. Each CDR3 is given with its conserved first and last residue. The D gene is left open where the match is weak. The size of a clone is reported for some rows only, either as once, few or many, or as a class for expanded clones.

clone_size	d_call	v_call	j_call	cdr3_length	cdr3_aa	cdr3_nt
NA	NA	TRBV28	TRBJ2-7	14	CASSLIRSAYEQYF	TGTGCCAGCAGTTTAATTAGGAGTGCGTACGAGCAGTACTTC
NA	NA	TRBV6-5	TRBJ2-6	15	CASSFSSSGANVLTF	TGTGCCAGCAGTTTCTCGAGCTCTGGGGCCAACGTCCTGACTTTC
NA	NA	TRBV6-5	TRBJ1-5	13	CASRLSGNQPQHF	TGTGCCAGCAGGTTGTCAGGGAATCAGCCCCAGCATTTT
NA	NA	TRBV7-9	TRBJ2-1	15	CASSTPGPSYNEQFF	TGTGCCAGCAGCACACCAGGGCCTTCCTACAATGAGCAGTTCTTC
NA	TRBD2	TRBV11-2	TRBJ2-1	14	CASSSGGAYNEQFF	TGTGCCAGCAGCTCCGGGGGGGCCTACAATGAGCAGTTCTTC
NA	TRBD2	TRBV27	TRBJ2-1	15	CASSFSSGVYNEQFF	TGTGCCAGCAGTTTTTCTAGCGGGGTTTACAATGAGCAGTTCTTC
NA	NA	TRBV2	TRBJ1-4	13	CATYGGTNEKLFF	TGTGCCACGTACGGGGGGACTAATGAAAAACTGTTTTTT
NA	TRBD2	TRBV19	TRBJ2-3	15	CASSSLAGTTDTQYF	TGTGCCAGTAGTTCGCTAGCGGGAACCACAGATACGCAGTATTTT
NA	NA	TRBV11-2	TRBJ2-7	15	CASSLEGGGFYEQYF	TGTGCCAGCAGCTTAGAGGGGGGAGGTTTCTACGAGCAGTACTTC
NA	NA	TRBV7-9	TRBJ1-3	13	CASSLGPGSTIYF	TGTGCCAGCAGTTTGGGCCCCGGGAGCACCATATATTTT
NA	TRBD2	TRBV11-2	TRBJ2-1	15	CASSELAGGWNEQFF	TGTGCCAGCAGCGAACTAGCGGGGGGGTGGAATGAGCAGTTCTTC
NA	NA	TRBV7-9	TRBJ1-1	13	CASSLWGNTEAFF	TGTGCCAGCAGCTTATGGGGGAACACTGAAGCTTTCTTT
once	TRBD1	TRBV7-3	TRBJ2-5	14	CASSPAGQGETQYF	TGTGCCAGCAGCCCCGCGGGACAGGGAGAGACCCAGTACTTC
NA	TRBD1	TRBV28	TRBJ2-5	17	CASSFFSGQGSGETQYF	TGTGCCAGCAGTTTTTTTTCCGGACAGGGAAGTGGAGAGACCCAGTACTTC
NA	TRBD2	TRBV6-1	TRBJ2-1	20	CASSVSAALAGGRLGNEQFF	TGTGCCAGCAGTGTTTCGGCAGCCCTAGCGGGAGGTCGCTTAGGGAATGAGCAGTTCTTC
once	NA	TRBV4-1	TRBJ1-5	15	CASSQDWGPHQPQHF	TGCGCCAGCAGCCAAGATTGGGGGCCGCATCAGCCCCAGCATTTT
NA	NA	TRBV5-1	TRBJ2-5	13	CASSLVNQETQYF	TGCGCCAGCAGCTTGGTGAACCAAGAGACCCAGTACTTC
once	NA	TRBV30	TRBJ1-4	16	CAWSVHLPTGWEKLFF	TGTGCCTGGAGTGTACACCTTCCGACAGGATGGGAAAAACTGTTTTTT
NA	NA	TRBV9	TRBJ2-1	14	CASSHGAPRDEQFF	TGTGCCAGCAGCCACGGGGCCCCGAGGGATGAGCAGTTCTTC
NA	TRBD1	TRBV29-1	TRBJ2-1	13	CSVGGRGRDEQFF	TGCAGCGTTGGCGGCAGGGGGCGGGATGAGCAGTTCTTC
once	NA	TRBV15	TRBJ2-1	14	CATSHFARRDEQFF	TGTGCCACCAGCCACTTTGCCAGACGGGATGAGCAGTTCTTC
NA	NA	TRBV6-5	TRBJ2-2	14	CASSSMGDTGELFF	TGTGCCAGCAGTTCTATGGGGGACACCGGGGAGCTGTTTTTT
NA	TRBD2	TRBV6-5	TRBJ2-1	15	CASSRGTSGYNEQFF	TGTGCCAGCAGTCGCGGGACTAGCGGTTACAATGAGCAGTTCTTC
NA	NA	TRBV27	TRBJ2-7	11	CASSFGYEQYF	TGTGCCAGCAGTTTCGGGTACGAGCAGTACTTC
NA	TRBD1	TRBV27	TRBJ1-5	15	CASSLIGTGGQPQHF	TGTGCCAGCAGTTTAATAGGGACAGGTGGTCAGCCCCAGCATTTT
NA	TRBD2	TRBV2	TRBJ2-2	18	CASSDPGLAGGVAGELFF	TGTGCCAGCAGTGACCCGGGACTAGCGGGAGGGGTAGCCGGGGAGCTGTTTTTT
NA	NA	TRBV10-3	TRBJ1-6	14	CAISDQVEGTPLHF	TGTGCCATCAGTGATCAAGTGGAGGGTACACCCCTCCACTTT
NA	NA	TRBV6-6	TRBJ2-1	11	CASSYLDEQFF	TGTGCCAGCAGTTATTTGGATGAGCAGTTCTTC
NA	TRBD2	TRBV2	TRBJ2-3	14	CASSGGGGTDTQYF	TGTGCCAGCAGTGGGGGGGGAGGCACAGATACGCAGTATTTT
NA	TRBD1	TRBV28	TRBJ2-7	14	CASSRTGRFYEQYF	TGTGCCAGCAGCCGGACAGGGAGGTTCTACGAGCAGTACTTC
NA	NA	TRBV6-1	TRBJ1-1	14	CASSEMGAGTEAFF	TGTGCCAGCAGTGAAATGGGGGCGGGCACTGAAGCTTTCTTT
NA	TRBD1	TRBV29-1	TRBJ2-2	13	CSAGTGITGELFF	TGCAGCGCCGGGACAGGGATCACCGGGGAGCTGTTTTTT
NA	NA	TRBV28	TRBJ2-2	13	CASRRQNTGELFF	TGTGCCAGCAGACGACAGAACACCGGGGAGCTGTTTTTT
NA	TRBD1	TRBV2	TRBJ1-2	12	CASRGDSYGYTF	TGTGCCAGCAGGGGGGACAGCTATGGCTACACCTTC
few	NA	TRBV19	TRBJ2-1	13	CASSISSYNEQFF	TGTGCCAGTAGTATATCCAGTTACAATGAGCAGTTCTTC
NA	NA	TRBV5-8	TRBJ2-5	13	CASSLDRLETQYF	TGTGCCAGCAGCTTGGACAGATTGGAGACCCAGTACTTC
NA	TRBD1	TRBV7-9	TRBJ1-2	15	CASSTPDRGLEGYTF	TGTGCCAGCAGCACCCCGGACAGGGGGTTGGAAGGCTACACCTTC
many	NA	TRBV6-1	TRBJ2-7	9	CASSYEQYF	TGTGCCAGCAGTTACGAGCAGTACTTC
once	TRBD2	TRBV10-2	TRBJ2-1	15	CASWTSAPPGDEQFF	TGCGCCAGCTGGACTAGCGCACCCCCAGGGGATGAGCAGTTCTTC
NA	NA	TRBV19	TRBJ2-2	14	CASKNQGFTGELFF	TGTGCCAGTAAAAACCAAGGGTTCACCGGGGAGCTGTTTTTT
NA	TRBD1	TRBV7-6	TRBJ2-7	16	CASSLSTLGQAYEQYF	TGTGCCAGCAGCTTATCTACCCTGGGACAGGCCTACGAGCAGTACTTC
NA	NA	TRBV5-1	TRBJ2-7	12	CASSPEPYEQYF	TGCGCCAGCAGCCCTGAACCCTACGAGCAGTACTTC
NA	TRBD1	TRBV9	TRBJ1-2	16	CASSVGGTGLVYGYTF	TGTGCCAGCAGCGTAGGAGGGACAGGGTTGGTCTATGGCTACACCTTC
NA	NA	TRBV7-2	TRBJ2-2	14	CASSLGVGPGELFF	TGTGCCAGCAGCTTAGGAGTGGGCCCCGGGGAGCTGTTTTTT
NA	TRBD2	TRBV11-2	TRBJ2-3	18	CASSYQSGRALPMDTQYF	TGTGCCAGCAGCTATCAAAGCGGGAGGGCCCTCCCCATGGATACGCAGTATTTT
NA	TRBD1	TRBV6-5	TRBJ2-4	14	CASSSLPGQLIQYF	TGTGCCAGCAGTTCCCTCCCGGGACAGCTCATTCAGTACTTC
NA	TRBD1	TRBV7-9	TRBJ1-2	13	CASNPGQGYGYTF	TGTGCCAGCAACCCGGGACAGGGTTACGGCTACACCTTC
NA	TRBD2	TRBV27	TRBJ2-7	14	CASSELAGAFEQYF	TGTGCCAGCAGCGAACTAGCGGGAGCTTTCGAGCAGTACTTC
NA	NA	TRBV27	TRBJ2-7	19	CASSSTKQEIGISSYEQYF	TGTGCCAGCAGTTCCACCAAACAGGAGATAGGGATAAGCTCCTACGAGCAGTACTTC
NA	NA	TRBV5-8	TRBJ1-5	16	CASSYSTRGSNQPQHF	TGTGCCAGCAGCTACTCAACGCGAGGAAGCAATCAGCCCCAGCATTTT
NA	TRBD2	TRBV9	TRBJ2-3	14	CASSVGGVADTQYF	TGTGCCAGCAGCGTGGGAGGGGTCGCAGATACGCAGTATTTT
NA	TRBD2	TRBV28	TRBJ2-5	15	CASSFSLAGKETQYF	TGTGCCAGCAGTTTTTCCCTAGCGGGAAAAGAGACCCAGTACTTC
NA	NA	TRBV5-1	TRBJ2-1	17	CASSERGSGTSDNEQFF	TGCGCCAGCAGCGAGAGGGGCTCCGGGACAAGCGACAATGAGCAGTTCTTC